The subject of this entry is one T cell receptor (beta chain). Its antigen is as yet unknown. This sample was taken from a study of multiple sclerosis patients with progressive multifocal leukoencephalopathy. Per the germline V gene, CDR1 is SGDLS and CDR2 is YYNGEE. The CDR3 length is 16 residues. V lost 4 bases to trimming and J lost 5 bases, with 22 bases between them. Noted time point: before natalizumab initiation. Before the first natalizumab infusion, T0 blood samples were taken. This was a survey-level run. Every PCR reaction included synthetic inline CDR3 controls for all V-J pairings. The data were produced by immunoSEQ multiplex PCR, yet TCRdb's version contains in-frame clones alone and is incomplete. Here the sample spans about 30,000 clones, about 91% being singletons. Study outcomes and limitations: Lower normalized Shannon entropy suggested reduced TRB diversity in most PML patients.

This sequence originates from a man aged 25 to 40 with multiple sclerosis. Sequenced material: PBMCs. The V and J genes are TRBV9 and TRBJ2-7, with D perhaps TRBD1 or TRBD2 (6 bases each). CDR3 in DNA: TGTGCCAGCAGCCGTTGGGGGGCGGAAAGAGGGGACGAGCAGTACTTC. Its translation is CASSRWGAERGDEQYF.